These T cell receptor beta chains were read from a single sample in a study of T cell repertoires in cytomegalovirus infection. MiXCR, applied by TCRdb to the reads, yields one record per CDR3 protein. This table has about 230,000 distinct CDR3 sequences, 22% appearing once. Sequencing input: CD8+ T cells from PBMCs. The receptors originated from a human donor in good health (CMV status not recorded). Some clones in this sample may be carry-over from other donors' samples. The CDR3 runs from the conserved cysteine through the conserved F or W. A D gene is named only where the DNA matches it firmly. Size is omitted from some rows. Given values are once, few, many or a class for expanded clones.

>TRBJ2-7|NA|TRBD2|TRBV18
TGTGCCAGCTCACCACCCGGGACTAGCGGAGCCTACGAGCAGTACTTC
CASSPPGTSGAYEQYF
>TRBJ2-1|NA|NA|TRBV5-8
TGTGCCAGCAGCTTGGTGGGCAGGGGAACCCTCACCGCCTACAATGAGCAGTTCTTC
CASSLVGRGTLTAYNEQFF
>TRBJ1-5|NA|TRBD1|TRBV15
TGTGCCACCAGCCTTCGGACAGGAGACAATCAGCCCCAGCATTTT
CATSLRTGDNQPQHF
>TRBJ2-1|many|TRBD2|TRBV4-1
TGCGCCAGCAGCCAAGAACTAGCGGGGAACTACAATGAGCAGTTCTTC
CASSQELAGNYNEQFF
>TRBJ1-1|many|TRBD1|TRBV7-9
TGTGCCAGCAGCACCGGGACAGGGAACACTGAAGCTTTCTTT
CASSTGTGNTEAFF
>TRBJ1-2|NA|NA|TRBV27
TGTGCCAGCAGTTTAGACCCGAGGTCGGGCTACACCTTC
CASSLDPRSGYTF
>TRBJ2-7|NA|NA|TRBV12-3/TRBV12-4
TGTGCCAGCAGTTTTGGGCATCGGGACGAGCAGTACTTC
CASSFGHRDEQYF
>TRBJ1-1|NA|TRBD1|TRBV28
TGTGCCAGCGACATACTGGGACAGGGGAACACTGAAGCTTTCTTT
CASDILGQGNTEAFF
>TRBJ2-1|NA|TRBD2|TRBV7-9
TGTGCCAGCAGCTTACCTAGCGGGGAAACCTACAATGAGCAGTTCTTC
CASSLPSGETYNEQFF
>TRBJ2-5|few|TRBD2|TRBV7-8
TGTGCCAGCAGCGACACGACGGGACTAGCGGGGCAAGAGACCCAGTACTTC
CASSDTTGLAGQETQYF
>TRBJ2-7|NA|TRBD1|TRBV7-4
TGTGCCAGCAGCTTCACAGGGGGCCTTGGCGAGCAGTACTTC
CASSFTGGLGEQYF
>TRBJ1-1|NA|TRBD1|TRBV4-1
TGCGCCAGCAGCCAAGTCGGACAGGGCCTAATGAACACTGAAGCTTTCTTT
CASSQVGQGLMNTEAFF
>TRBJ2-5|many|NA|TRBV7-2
TGTGCCAGCAGCTACCGGGGGTCCGGGGAGACCCAGTACTTC
CASSYRGSGETQYF
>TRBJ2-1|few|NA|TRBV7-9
TGTGCCAGCAGCGCCGGGACGGACAATGAGCAGTTCTTC
CASSAGTDNEQFF
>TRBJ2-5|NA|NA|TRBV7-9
TGTGCCAGCATGGGGTTAAATGAGGTGAATCAAGAGACCCAGTACTTC
CASMGLNEVNQETQYF
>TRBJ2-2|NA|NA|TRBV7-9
TGTGCCAGCAGCCCGAGGTTGGTCCGCGGGGAGCTGTTTTTT
CASSPRLVRGELFF
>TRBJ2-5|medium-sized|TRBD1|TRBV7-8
TGTGCCAGCACCGCGTCCGCAGGGGGCGAGGAGACCCAGTACTTC
CASTASAGGEETQYF
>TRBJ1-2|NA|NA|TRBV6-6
TGTGCCAGCAGTTACCTAGACACTCCAAACTATGGCTACACCTTC
CASSYLDTPNYGYTF
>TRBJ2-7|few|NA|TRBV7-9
TGTGCCAGCAGCTCGTTCGATCGCTTGAACGAGCAGTACTTC
CASSSFDRLNEQYF
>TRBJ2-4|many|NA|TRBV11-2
TGTGCCAGCAGCTTCGGGTCAATAGACAAACTAGCCAAAAACATTCAGTACTTC
CASSFGSIDKLAKNIQYF
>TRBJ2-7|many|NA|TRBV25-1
TGTGCCAGCAGTGAATCTGAGGGATCCGAGCAGTACTTC
CASSESEGSEQYF
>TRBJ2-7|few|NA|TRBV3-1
TGTGCCAGCAGCCAAGGGGTTACAGCCTACGAGCAGTACTTC
CASSQGVTAYEQYF
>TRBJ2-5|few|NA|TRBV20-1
TGCAGTGCTAGAGATAGACTACTCGACTTACTCGAAGAGACCCAGTACTTC
CSARDRLLDLLEETQYF
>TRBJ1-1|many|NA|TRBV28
TGTGCCAGCAGTAGGTTGAGGGAAACTGAAGCTTTCTTT
CASSRLRETEAFF
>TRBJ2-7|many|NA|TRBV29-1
TGCAGCGTTGTAGTGGTCCACAGAAGCTCCTACGAGCAGTACTTC
CSVVVVHRSSYEQYF
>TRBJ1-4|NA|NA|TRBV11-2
TGTGCCAGCAGCTTCGGGGCGCCAGGGTTCGAAAAACTGTTTTTT
CASSFGAPGFEKLFF
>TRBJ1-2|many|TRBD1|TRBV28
TGTGCCAGCAGTTCCACCAGGACAGGGGGCGCGGATGGCTACACCTTC
CASSSTRTGGADGYTF
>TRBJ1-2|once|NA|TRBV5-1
TGCGCCAGCAGGACCGGGACGGTGAACTATGGCTACACCTTC
CASRTGTVNYGYTF
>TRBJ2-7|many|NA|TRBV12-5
TGTGCTAGTGGTTTGGGGCCCACGGGCTACGAGCAGTACTTC
CASGLGPTGYEQYF
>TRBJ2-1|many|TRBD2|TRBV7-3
TGTGCCAGCAGCCCGGGGGGATCCTACAATGAGCAGTTCTTC
CASSPGGSYNEQFF
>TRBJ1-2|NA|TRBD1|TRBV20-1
TGCAGTGCCACGACAGGGGCCGGCGAGGGCCATGGCTACACCTTC
CSATTGAGEGHGYTF
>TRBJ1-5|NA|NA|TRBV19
TGTGCCAGTATTCCCGGGCCCTATAGCAATCAGCCCCAGCATTTT
CASIPGPYSNQPQHF
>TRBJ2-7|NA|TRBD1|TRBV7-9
TGTGCCAGCAGCTTTCCGGGACAGGATCAGTACTTC
CASSFPGQDQYF
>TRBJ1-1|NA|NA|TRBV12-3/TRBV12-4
TGTGCCAGCACTGAAGGGGGAGATGAAGCTTTCTTT
CASTEGGDEAFF
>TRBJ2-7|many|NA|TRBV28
TGTGCCAGCAGCCCGCTGGGGGAGAAAGATTACGAGCAGTACTTC
CASSPLGEKDYEQYF
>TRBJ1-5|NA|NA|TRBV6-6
TGTGCCAGCAGAACCGTTACCTGGGGGCAGGATCAGCCCCAGCATTTT
CASRTVTWGQDQPQHF
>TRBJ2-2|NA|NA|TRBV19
TGTGCCAGTAGTATCCAGGGGGAGCTGTTTTTT
CASSIQGELFF
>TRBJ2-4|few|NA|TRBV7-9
TGTGCCAGCAGCTCGAACCTAGCCAAAAACATTCAGTACTTC
CASSSNLAKNIQYF
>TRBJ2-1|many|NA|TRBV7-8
TGTGCCAGCAGCGCTAATGAGCAGTTCTTC
CASSANEQFF
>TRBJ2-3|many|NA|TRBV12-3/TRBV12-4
TGTGCCAGCACCCCCCCGGGTCGGGCAGATACGCAGTATTTT
CASTPPGRADTQYF
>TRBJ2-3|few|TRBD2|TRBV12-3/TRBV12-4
TGTGCCAGCAGTTTTGACGCGGGGGGAGATACGCAGTATTTT
CASSFDAGGDTQYF
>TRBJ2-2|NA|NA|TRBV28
TGTGCCAGCAGTTTATGCGGTGCCCAACCATACACCGGGGAGCTGTTTTTT
CASSLCGAQPYTGELFF
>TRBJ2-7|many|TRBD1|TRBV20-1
TGCAGTGCTAAGGGGACAGGGGACTCCTACGAGCAGTACTTC
CSAKGTGDSYEQYF
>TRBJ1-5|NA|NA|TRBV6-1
TGTGCCAGCAGTGAATTCCGAGATAGCAATCAGCCCCAGCATTTT
CASSEFRDSNQPQHF
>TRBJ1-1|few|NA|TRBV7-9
TGTGCCAGCAGCCTAGGGGAGGCTGAAGCTTTCTTT
CASSLGEAEAFF
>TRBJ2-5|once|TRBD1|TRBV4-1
TGCGCCAGCAGCCGTAACCCTCAGGGGGCAGTAGGCGAGACCCAGTACTTC
CASSRNPQGAVGETQYF
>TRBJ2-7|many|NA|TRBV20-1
TGCAGTGCTAGAGGGCAGGGAGCCTACGAGCAGTACTTC
CSARGQGAYEQYF
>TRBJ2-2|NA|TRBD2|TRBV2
TGTGCCAGCAGTGAAGACGGGGGGGGCACCGGGGAGCTGTTTTTT
CASSEDGGGTGELFF
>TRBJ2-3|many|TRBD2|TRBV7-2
TGTGCCAGCAGCCCAAGCCTGGATCTTAGCGGGGCCATAGATACGCAGTATTTT
CASSPSLDLSGAIDTQYF
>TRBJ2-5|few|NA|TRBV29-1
TGCAGCGTTGAAGATACGATGGCCCAAGAGACCCAGTACTTC
CSVEDTMAQETQYF
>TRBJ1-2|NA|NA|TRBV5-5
TGTGCCAGCAGCTTGGAGGCCGACCTCTATGGCTACACCTTC
CASSLEADLYGYTF
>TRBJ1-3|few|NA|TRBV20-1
TGCAGTGCTCGCTGGGATAAGACTGGAAACACCATATATTTT
CSARWDKTGNTIYF
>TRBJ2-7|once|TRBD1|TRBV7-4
TGTGCCAGCAGCCCGTGGACAGGGAACTACGAGCAGTACTTC
CASSPWTGNYEQYF
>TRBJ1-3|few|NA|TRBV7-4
TGTGCCAGCAGCACCCCAAGGACATCTGGAAACACCATATATTTT
CASSTPRTSGNTIYF
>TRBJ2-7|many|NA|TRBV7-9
TGTGCCAGCAGCCCAGCAAGGGAGCAGTACTTC
CASSPAREQYF